Listed here are 17 T cell receptor beta chains from one sample, sequenced in a study of T cell responses to AZD1222 COVID-19 vaccine. Assay used: immunoSEQ multiplex PCR; TCRdb lists only in-frame clones, some missing. The sample holds approximately 110,000 clones, 92% seen once. Here the sequenced sample was peripheral blood, taken on day 0 of AZD1222 vaccination. The receptor set was obtained from an adult in good health.

The V and J genes are TRBV7-7 and TRBJ2-1; TRBD2 matches 9 bases. V shed 5 bases and J 5 bases; nucleotides not matched to a gene: 10. Per germline, CDR1 SSHAT and CDR2 FNYEAQ (reference sequence). This CDR3 region has 16 residues. The CDR3 region has the DNA TGTGCCAGCAGCCCAGTTAGCGGGAGTCTCCACAATGAGCAGTTCTTC. Protein sequence: CASSPVSGSLHNEQFF.

The chain links TRBV9 to TRBJ2-5, with D possibly being TRBD2 (5 bases). Trimming cost V 0 bases and J 1 base, with 16 bases left between them. Germline CDR1 SGDLS, CDR2 YYNGEE. This CDR3 is built from 17 residues. DNA of the CDR3: TGTGCCAGCAGCGTAGGAGGAGGAGCGAGTATCCAAGAGACCCAGTACTTC. Translated: CASSVGGGASIQETQYF. Variable domain in full (rest from reference TRBV9 and TRBJ2-5): DSGVTQTPKHLITATGQRVTLRCSPRSGDLSVYWYQQSLDQGLQFLIQYYNGEERAKGNILERFSAQQFPDLHSELNLSSLELGDSALYFCASSVGGGASIQETQYFGPGTRLLVL.

J is TRBJ2-3 and V is TRBV7-9; no firm D call. The length of the CDR3 is 14 residues. Looked up from germline, CDR1 is SEHNR and CDR2 is FQNEAQ (reference sequence). Deletions cut 2 bases from V and 0 bases from J, with 6 bases between. CDR3 protein: CASSLQHSTDTQYF. CDR3 in DNA: TGTGCCAGCAGCTTACAGCATAGCACAGATACGCAGTATTTT.

V and J are TRBV6-5 and TRBJ1-2; the D gene is possibly TRBD1 (5 bases). The CDR3 runs 13 residues. Germline V gives CDR1 MNHEY, CDR2 SVGAGI. Trimming took 7 bases from V and 7 from J, leaving 16 bases between them. The DNA for the CDR3 is TGTGCCAGCACCCCGGGCAGGGAGTCTGGCTACACCTTC. This translates into CASTPGRESGYTF.

The gene calls are TRBV11-2 and TRBJ2-1; possible D gene TRBD2, 6 bases. This CDR3 region has 15 residues. Germline assignment: CDR1 SGHAT and CDR2 FQNNGV. V was trimmed by 2 bases and J by 5 bases, leaving 13 bases between them. In DNA form, the CDR3 reads TGTGCCAGCAGCTTAAGCCGACTAGAGGACAATGAGCAGTTCTTC. Its protein is CASSLSRLEDNEQFF.

The chain is built from TRBV19 and TRBJ2-2; 13 bases align to TRBD2. This CDR3 comprises 17 residues. Trimming at V came to 5 bases and at J to 4 bases, leaving 7 bases not matched to a gene. CDR1 is LNHDA, CDR2 SQIVND, per germline (reference sequence). The CDR3 sequence: CASSRGLAGVGTGELFF. CDR3 DNA: TGTGCCAGTAGTCGAGGACTAGCGGGAGTCGGCACCGGGGAGCTGTTTTTT. The complete variable domain, with remaining parts taken from reference TRBV19 and TRBJ2-2, reads DGGITQSPKYLFRKEGQNVTLSCEQNLNHDAMYWYRQDPGQGLRLIYYSQIVNDFQKGDIAEGYSVSREKKESFPLTVTSAQKNPTAFYLCASSRGLAGVGTGELFFGEGSRLTVL.

The chain joins TRBV10-3 to TRBJ1-5; D is unclear. The CDR3 covers 13 residues. The V and J ends lost 0 bases and 4 bases respectively, with 4 bases between them. In germline, CDR1 is ENHRY, CDR2 SYGVKD. The CDR3 nucleotides read TGTGCCATCAGTGAGTCAGGGAATCAGCCCCAGCATTTT. Translating it yields CAISESGNQPQHF.

This chain joins TRBV7-8 and TRBJ1-1, with D uncertain. The CDR3 runs 14 residues. V was clipped by 3 bases and J by 1 base, with 9 bases between them. Germline assignment: CDR1 SGHVS and CDR2 FQNEAQ. The CDR3 loop reads CASSFTIPNTEAFF. The DNA for the CDR3 is TGTGCCAGCAGCTTTACGATACCGAACACTGAAGCTTTCTTT.

V and J are TRBV2 and TRBJ1-1; D perhaps matches TRBD1 (6 bases). This CDR3 spans 13 amino acids. Germline V lookup: CDR1 SNHLY, CDR2 FYNNEI. Deletions cut 1 base from V and 6 bases from J, with 9 bases between. The CDR3 loop reads CASSEERGAEAFF. For the CDR3, the DNA is TGTGCCAGCAGTGAAGAAAGGGGGGCTGAAGCTTTCTTT.

This rearrangement joins TRBV7-2 to TRBJ1-6; 7 bases are a match to TRBD1. Germline V gene lookup returns CDR1 SGHTA and CDR2 FQGNSA. V lost 4 bases and J lost 7; bases outside the gene matches: 4. This CDR3 has 14 residues. In DNA, the CDR3 is TGTGCCAGCAGCTACGCAGGGGGGAATTCACCCCTCCACTTT. It yields the protein CASSYAGGNSPLHF. Full variable domain (missing parts from reference TRBV7-2 and TRBJ1-6): GAGVSQSPSNKVTEKGKDVELRCDPISGHTALYWYRQSLGQGLEFLIYFQGNSAPDKSGLPSDRFSAERTGGSVSTLTIQRTQQEDSAVYLCASSYAGGNSPLHFGNGTRLTVT.

The chain employs TRBV7-2 and TRBJ1-2; no clear D. Germline CDR1 and CDR2: SGHTA and FQGNSA. The V end was cut by 1 base, the J end by 8 bases, with 11 bases between. The CDR3 has 13 residues. The CDR3 reads CASSLGGLKGYTF. CDR3 DNA sequence: TGTGCCAGCAGCTTAGGGGGTCTGAAAGGCTACACCTTC.

V and J are TRBV7-2 and TRBJ1-6; D gene ambiguous. Germline values: CDR1 SGHTA, CDR2 FQGNSA. This CDR3 comprises 13 residues. Trimming took off 1 base at V and 7 bases at J, with 5 bases between the two ends. CDR3 sequence: CASSLVPNSPLHF. The CDR3 DNA is TGTGCCAGCAGCTTAGTCCCCAATTCACCCCTCCACTTT.

The V gene is TRBV7-9, the J gene TRBJ1-6; 7 positions match TRBD1. The V segment lost 5 bases and the J segment 9 bases; nucleotides outside the gene matches: 7. CDR3 length: 14 amino acids. The germline gives CDR1 SEHNR, CDR2 FQNEAQ (reference sequence). The CDR3 sequence is CASSPQGESSPLHF. DNA for the CDR3: TGTGCCAGCAGCCCGCAGGGGGAAAGTTCACCCCTCCACTTT. Together with reference TRBV7-9 and TRBJ1-6, the CDR3 gives the full variable domain: DTGVSQNPRHKITKRGQNVTFRCDPISEHNRLYWYRQTLGQGPEFLTYFQNEAQLEKSRLLSDRFSAERPKGSFSTLEIQRTEQGDSAMYLCASSPQGESSPLHFGNGTRLTVT.

This chain uses TRBV7-3 with TRBJ1-2, with TRBD1 as a possible D gene (5 bases). Germline CDR1 SGHTA, CDR2 FQGTGA. The CDR3 is made up of 13 amino acids. With 1 base removed from V and 4 bases from J, the gap between germline ends came to 7 bases. The CDR3 loop reads CASSLMGTYGYTF. CDR3 bases: TGTGCCAGCAGCTTAATGGGGACCTATGGCTACACCTTC. The whole variable domain, filled in from reference TRBV7-3 and TRBJ1-2, reads GAGVSQTPSNKVTEKGKYVELRCDPISGHTALYWYRQSLGQGPEFLIYFQGTGAADDSGLPNDRFFAVRPEGSVSTLKIQRTERGDSAVYLCASSLMGTYGYTFGSGTRLTVV.

The V call is TRBV7-9, the J call TRBJ2-7; no definite D call. The CDR3 is 11 residues long. The ends were cut back, 7 bases at V and 4 bases at J, with 8 bases in the middle. Germline lookup yields CDR1 SEHNR and CDR2 FQNEAQ (reference sequence). As DNA, the CDR3 is TGTGCCAGCATCGGAACATACGAGCAGTACTTC. It is translated as CASIGTYEQYF.

The gene calls are TRBV11-2 and TRBJ1-1, with 8 bases that match TRBD1. J was trimmed by 3 bases and V by 5 bases; bases with no gene match: 17. CDR3 size: 18 residues. CDR1 is SGHAT and CDR2 is FQNNGV in the germline V gene. The CDR3, as DNA: TGTGCCAGCAGCCGGGGGAGGACAGGGAGGTCGTTGGACACTGAAGCTTTCTTT. Translating it yields CASSRGRTGRSLDTEAFF.

V gene TRBV7-2 combines with J gene TRBJ2-3; D unclear. The CDR3 has 15 residues. Germline CDR1 is SGHTA and CDR2 is FQGNSA. Trimming took off 5 bases at V and 3 bases at J, with 15 bases between the two ends. CDR3 sequence reads: CASSLHARRTDTQYF. DNA of the CDR3: TGTGCCAGCAGCCTACACGCCCGCCGGACAGATACGCAGTATTTT.